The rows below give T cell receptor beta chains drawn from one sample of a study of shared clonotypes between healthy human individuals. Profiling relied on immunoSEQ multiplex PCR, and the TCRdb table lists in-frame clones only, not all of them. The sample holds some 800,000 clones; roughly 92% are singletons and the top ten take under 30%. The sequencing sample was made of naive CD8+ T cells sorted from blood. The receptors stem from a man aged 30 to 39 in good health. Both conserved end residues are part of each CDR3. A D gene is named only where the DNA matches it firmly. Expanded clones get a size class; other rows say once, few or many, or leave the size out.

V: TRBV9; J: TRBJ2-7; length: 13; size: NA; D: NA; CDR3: CASSVDQEGEQYF; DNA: TGTGCCAGCAGCGTAGATCAGGAAGGCGAGCAGTACTTC
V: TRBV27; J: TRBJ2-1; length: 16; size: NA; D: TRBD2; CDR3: CASSLTSGLPYNEQFF; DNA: TGTGCCAGCAGTTTAACTAGCGGACTTCCCTACAATGAGCAGTTCTTC
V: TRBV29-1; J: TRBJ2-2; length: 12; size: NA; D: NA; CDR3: CSVDSYTGELFF; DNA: TGCAGCGTTGATAGCTACACCGGGGAGCTGTTTTTT
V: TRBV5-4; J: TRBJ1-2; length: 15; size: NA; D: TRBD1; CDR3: CASSPAGTGFYGYTF; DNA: TGTGCCAGCAGCCCGGCCGGGACAGGGTTCTATGGCTACACCTTC
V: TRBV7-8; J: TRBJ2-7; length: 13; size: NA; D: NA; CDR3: CASSSGTGYEQYF; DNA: TGTGCCAGCAGCTCGGGGACGGGCTACGAGCAGTACTTC
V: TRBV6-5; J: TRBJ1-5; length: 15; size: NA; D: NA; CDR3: CASSYRALSNQPQHF; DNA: TGTGCCAGCAGTTACAGGGCCCTTAGCAATCAGCCCCAGCATTTT
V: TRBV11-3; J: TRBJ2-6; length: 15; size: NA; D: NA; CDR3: CASSLARSGANVLTF; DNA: TGTGCCAGCAGCTTAGCTCGCTCTGGGGCCAACGTCCTGACTTTC
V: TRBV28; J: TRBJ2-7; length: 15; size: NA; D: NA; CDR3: CASSPRTGVLYEQYF; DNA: TGTGCCAGCAGTCCCCGGACGGGGGTGCTATACGAGCAGTACTTC
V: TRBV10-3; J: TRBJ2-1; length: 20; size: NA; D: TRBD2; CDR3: CAISESIVGGSGIYYNEQFF; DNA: TGTGCCATCAGTGAGTCGATCGTGGGTGGTAGCGGGATCTACTACAATGAGCAGTTCTTC
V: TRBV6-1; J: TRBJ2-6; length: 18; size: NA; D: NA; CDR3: CASSEDPIPGAGANVLTF; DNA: TGTGCCAGCAGTGAAGACCCTATTCCAGGGGCTGGGGCCAACGTCCTGACTTTC
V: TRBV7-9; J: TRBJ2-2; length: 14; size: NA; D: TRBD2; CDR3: CASLILAGAGELFF; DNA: TGTGCCAGCCTTATTTTGGCGGGAGCGGGGGAGCTGTTTTTT
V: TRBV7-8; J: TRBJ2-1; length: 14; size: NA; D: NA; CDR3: CASSDLAEYNEQFF; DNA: TGTGCCAGCAGCGACTTAGCGGAATACAATGAGCAGTTCTTC
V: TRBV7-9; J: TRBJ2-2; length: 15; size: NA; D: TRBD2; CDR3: CASSLTGRDTGELFF; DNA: TGTGCCAGCAGCTTAACGGGGAGGGACACCGGGGAGCTGTTTTTT
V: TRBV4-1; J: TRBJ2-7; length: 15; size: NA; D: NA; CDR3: CASSQVARGTYEQYF; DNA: TGCGCCAGCAGCCAAGTGGCCAGGGGAACCTACGAGCAGTACTTC
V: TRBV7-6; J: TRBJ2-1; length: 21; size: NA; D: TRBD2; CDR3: CASSLAGFGPEASGRGNEQFF; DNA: TGTGCCAGCAGCCTAGCGGGGTTCGGGCCGGAAGCTAGCGGGAGGGGCAATGAGCAGTTCTTC
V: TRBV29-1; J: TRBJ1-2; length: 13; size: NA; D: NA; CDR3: CSVPGEDIYGYTF; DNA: TGCAGCGTTCCAGGGGAAGACATTTATGGCTACACCTTC
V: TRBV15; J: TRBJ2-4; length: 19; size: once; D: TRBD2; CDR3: CATRDGGLAPTPAKNIQYF; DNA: TGTGCCACCAGAGACGGAGGACTAGCTCCAACCCCAGCCAAAAACATTCAGTACTTC
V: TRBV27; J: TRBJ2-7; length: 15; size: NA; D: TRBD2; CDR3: CASSPLAGGGYEQYF; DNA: TGTGCCAGCAGTCCCCTAGCGGGAGGCGGCTACGAGCAGTACTTC
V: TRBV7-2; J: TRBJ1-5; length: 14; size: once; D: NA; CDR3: CASSSGQINQPQHF; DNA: TGTGCCAGCAGCTCAGGACAGATAAATCAGCCCCAGCATTTT
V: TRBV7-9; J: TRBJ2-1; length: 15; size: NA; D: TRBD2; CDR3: CASSLGTSGSNEQFF; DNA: TGTGCCAGCAGCTTAGGGACTAGCGGGTCTAATGAGCAGTTCTTC
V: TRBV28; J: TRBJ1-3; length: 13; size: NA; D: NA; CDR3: CASSPGSGNTIYF; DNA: TGTGCCAGCAGTCCGGGTTCTGGAAACACCATATATTTT
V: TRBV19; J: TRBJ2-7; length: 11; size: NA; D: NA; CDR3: CASSINGDEYF; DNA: TGTGCCAGTAGTATAAACGGCGACGAGTACTTC
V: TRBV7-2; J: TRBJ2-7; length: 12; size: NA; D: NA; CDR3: CASSSGPAGQYF; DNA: TGTGCCAGCAGCTCCGGACCTGCGGGGCAGTACTTC
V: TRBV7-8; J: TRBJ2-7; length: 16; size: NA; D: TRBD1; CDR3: CASSLGVGQGTYEQYF; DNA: TGTGCCAGCAGCTTAGGCGTGGGACAGGGGACCTACGAGCAGTACTTC
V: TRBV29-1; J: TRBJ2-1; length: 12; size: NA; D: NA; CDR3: CSVAGPRNEQFF; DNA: TGCAGCGTGGCCGGGCCGCGCAATGAGCAGTTCTTC
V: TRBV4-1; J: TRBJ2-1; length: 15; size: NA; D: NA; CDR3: CASSQESGPYNEQFF; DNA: TGCGCCAGCAGCCAAGAGTCCGGGCCCTACAATGAGCAGTTCTTC
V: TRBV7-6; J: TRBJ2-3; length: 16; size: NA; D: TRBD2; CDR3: CASTGLAGGPPDTQYF; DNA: TGTGCCAGCACCGGACTAGCGGGAGGGCCCCCAGATACGCAGTATTTT
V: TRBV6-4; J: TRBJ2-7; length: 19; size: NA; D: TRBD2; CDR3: CASSVAPNPELAGRDEQYF; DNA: TGTGCCAGCAGCGTCGCACCCAACCCTGAGCTAGCGGGACGGGACGAGCAGTACTTC
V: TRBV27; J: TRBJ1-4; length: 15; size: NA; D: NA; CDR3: CASRRTGQHNEKLFF; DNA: TGTGCCAGCAGGCGAACAGGACAGCATAATGAAAAACTGTTTTTT
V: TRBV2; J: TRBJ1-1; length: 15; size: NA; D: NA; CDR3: CASSLSVFGSTEAFF; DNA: TGTGCCAGCAGTTTATCGGTATTCGGGAGCACTGAAGCTTTCTTT
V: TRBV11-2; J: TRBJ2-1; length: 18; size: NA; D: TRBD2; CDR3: CASSSGTSGAVGGNEQFF; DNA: TGTGCCAGTTCCTCCGGGACTAGCGGGGCGGTTGGGGGGAATGAGCAGTTCTTC
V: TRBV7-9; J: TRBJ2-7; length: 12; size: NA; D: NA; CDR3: CASSLTLWEQYF; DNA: TGTGCCAGCAGCTTAACCCTTTGGGAGCAGTACTTC
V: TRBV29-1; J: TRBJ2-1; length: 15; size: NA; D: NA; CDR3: CSVEGYAQGYNEQFF; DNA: TGCAGCGTTGAGGGGTACGCCCAGGGTTACAATGAGCAGTTCTTC
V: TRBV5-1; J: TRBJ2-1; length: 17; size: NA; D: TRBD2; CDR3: CASSDGTSGSSYNEQFF; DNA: TGCGCCAGCAGCGACGGGACTAGCGGGAGCTCCTACAATGAGCAGTTCTTC
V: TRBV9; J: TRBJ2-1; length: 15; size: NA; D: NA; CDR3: CASSVKAERYNEQFF; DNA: TGTGCCAGCAGCGTAAAAGCGGAGAGGTACAATGAGCAGTTCTTC
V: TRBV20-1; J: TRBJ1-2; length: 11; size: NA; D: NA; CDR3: CSAGPNYGYTF; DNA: TGCAGTGCTGGCCCGAACTATGGCTACACCTTC
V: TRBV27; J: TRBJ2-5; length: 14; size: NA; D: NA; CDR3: CASSLLGPEETQYF; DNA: TGTGCCAGCAGTTTATTGGGTCCCGAAGAGACCCAGTACTTC
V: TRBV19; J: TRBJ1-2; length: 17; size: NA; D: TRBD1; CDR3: CASSIGPLQGAKNGYTF; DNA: TGTGCCAGTAGTATTGGTCCATTACAGGGGGCGAAGAATGGCTACACCTTC
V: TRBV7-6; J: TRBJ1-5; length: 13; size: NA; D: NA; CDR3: CAPGDVGNQPQHF; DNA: TGTGCCCCCGGGGACGTGGGCAATCAGCCCCAGCATTTT
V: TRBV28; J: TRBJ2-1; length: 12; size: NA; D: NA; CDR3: CASKPRYNEQFF; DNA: TGTGCCAGCAAACCAAGATACAATGAGCAGTTCTTC
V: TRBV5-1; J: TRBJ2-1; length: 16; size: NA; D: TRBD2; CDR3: CASSPGLAGPYNEQFF; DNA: TGCGCCAGCAGCCCGGGACTAGCGGGACCCTACAATGAGCAGTTCTTC